This T cell receptor beta chain derives from a study of cytomegalovirus exposure and HLA in healthy donors. Whole-study results and caveats: Earlier analysis found most TCR beta V segments productive about 87% or about 30% of the time. Listed as cytomegalovirus-associated were more than 150 TCR beta chains. As confirmed in vitro, three CMV-associated chains were specific for CMV antigens. For most subjects, TCR beta sequences were reported to predict HLA-A and HLA-B alleles with accuracy.

PCR amplification relied on 60 Vbeta primers (plus 13 Jbeta primers). The method was immunoSEQ multiplex PCR; TCRdb's version includes in-frame clones alone and lacks a portion of them. In the table there are some 160,000 clones, approximately 78% of which are singletons. This clone was detected a few times. What it binds is unknown. The germline CDR1 and CDR2 sequences are SNHLY and FYNNEI. Trimming pared 5 bases from V and 0 bases from J, leaving 8 bases between. CDR3 length: 14 residues. This rearrangement joins TRBV2 to TRBJ1-5; possible D gene TRBD1, 5 bases. The sequence was collected from a woman between 40 and 50 years old in good health and CMV-seropositive. Sequenced sample: PBMCs. The CDR3 DNA follows: TGTGCCAGCAGTCGCAGGGCTAGCAATCAGCCCCAGCATTTT. Its translation is CASSRRASNQPQHF.